This T cell receptor (beta chain) was retrieved from a study of OX40 agonist ivuxolimab in advanced cancers. The V segment lost 4 bases and the J segment 4 bases; nucleotides outside the gene matches: 4. Germline values: CDR1 SGDLS, CDR2 YYNGEE. CDR3 length: 15 amino acids. The method was immunoSEQ multiplex PCR; TCRdb's version includes in-frame clones alone and lacks a portion of them. The sample lists about 90,000 clones; around 90% were seen once. Source: CD4+ or CD8+ T cells sorted from blood, taken in a trial of the OX40 agonist ivuxolimab. V and J are TRBV9 and TRBJ2-3; 12 bases fit TRBD2. The receptor comes from an adult with an advanced solid tumor such as melanoma, head and neck, liver or kidney cancer. CDR3 in DNA: TGTGCCAGCAGCTCCCTAGCGGGAGGGGCAGATACGCAGTATTTT. This encodes CASSSLAGGADTQYF.